This T cell receptor beta chain comes out of a study of control samples from healthy donors and cancer patients. The CDR3 consists of 14 residues. Germline V lookup: CDR1 MNHEY, CDR2 SVGAGI. V was clipped by 7 bases and J by 0 bases, with 11 bases between them. The protocol was immunoSEQ multiplex PCR, while the TCRdb copy is restricted to in-frame clones and leaves out a portion. The sample shows over 150,000 clones, approximately 92% of them seen only once. This receptor was taken from a woman between 35 and 50 years old in good health. The chain has TRBV6-5 and TRBJ2-3; D possibly uses TRBD1 or TRBD2 (6 bases each). What was sequenced was blood. The CDR3 DNA sequence: TGTGCCAGCACAGAAGGGGGGAGCACAGATACGCAGTATTTT. Protein sequence: CASTEGGSTDTQYF.